The rows below give T cell receptor beta chains drawn from one sample of a study of molecular identifiers for immune sequencing clone quantification. TCRdb ran MiXCR on the PCR reads and lists one entry per CDR3 protein. The table has about half a million distinct CDR3 sequences, around a fifth seen once; the top ten hold about 0.8%. The sequenced sample was naive CD8+ T cells from blood, with Jurkat cell RNA spiked in. The receptor source for this set is a human donor in good health. Some libraries in this study had Jurkat cell RNA spiked in. The CDR3 runs from the conserved cysteine through the conserved F or W. Expanded clones get a size class; other rows say once, few or many, or leave the size out.

v_call,j_call,clone_size,cdr3_aa
TRBV30,TRBJ2-5,many,CAWSSTALSENF
TRBV19,TRBJ1-5,many,CASSLATRGNQPQHF
TRBV6-5,TRBJ2-1,once,CAGSYRDSLQDNEQFF
TRBV28,TRBJ2-7,few,CASSRLADSYEQYF
TRBV9,TRBJ2-2,few,CASSVTRQARSPHTGELFF
TRBV16,TRBJ1-5,many,CASSQWRVSFPSAFRDQPQHF
TRBV6-2/TRBV6-3,TRBJ2-6,NA,CASSYLWETGANVLTF
TRBV4-3,TRBJ1-1,NA,CASSQDRGARTEAFF
TRBV6-1,TRBJ2-1,few,CASSPPVGDEQFF
TRBV28,TRBJ2-3,many,CASRLADSSTDTQYF
TRBV20-1,TRBJ2-3,few,CSARVLADLTDTQYF
TRBV7-9,TRBJ1-1,NA,CASSPKLQGGRNTEAFF
TRBV27,TRBJ2-7,few,CASRTRQASYEQYF
TRBV7-9,TRBJ2-7,many,CASSLDSGGPYEQYF
TRBV9,TRBJ1-6,many,CASSSSYSNYNSPLHF
TRBV7-6,TRBJ2-1,NA,CASSSHWTGGRDEQFF
TRBV5-5,TRBJ2-7,NA,CASSLALAGRGSYEQYF
TRBV19,TRBJ2-1,few,CASSLAGVGYNEQFF